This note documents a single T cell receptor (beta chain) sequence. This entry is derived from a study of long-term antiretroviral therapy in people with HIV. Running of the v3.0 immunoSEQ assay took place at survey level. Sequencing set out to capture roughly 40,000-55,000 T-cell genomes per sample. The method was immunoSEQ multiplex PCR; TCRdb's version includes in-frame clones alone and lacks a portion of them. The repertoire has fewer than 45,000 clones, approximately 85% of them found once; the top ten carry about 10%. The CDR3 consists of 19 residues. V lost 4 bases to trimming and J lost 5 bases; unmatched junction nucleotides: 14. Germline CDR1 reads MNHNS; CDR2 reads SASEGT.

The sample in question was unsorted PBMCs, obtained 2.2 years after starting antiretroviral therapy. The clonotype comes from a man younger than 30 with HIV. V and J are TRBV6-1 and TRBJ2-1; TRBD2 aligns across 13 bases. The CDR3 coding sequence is TGTGCCAGCAGTGTCCCGACTAGCGGGGGGACGTACCGGAACAATGAGCAGTTCTTC. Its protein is CASSVPTSGGTYRNNEQFF.